This entry describes one T cell receptor beta chain. Its specificity is unknown. V was shortened by 5 bases and J by 1 base, with 11 bases between the two germline ends. This CDR3 spans 14 amino acids. In germline, CDR1 is SGHAT, CDR2 FQNNGV. With the ViraFEST assay, the study expanded antigen-specific CD4+ T cells using viral peptide pools, then sequenced them. It was after 10 days of culture that CD4+ T cells were isolated. In the vaccine recipients, nucleocapsid antibodies were negative and there was no prior SARS-CoV-2 infection. Researchers swapped half the medium for IL-2 medium on both days 3 and 7. This sample stems from a study of vaccination effects on CD4 cells after COVID-19. Findings and limits, study-wide: The study got few convalescent patients and did not collect any early post-infection timepoints.

Generated by immunoSEQ multiplex PCR, the TCRdb table keeps only in-frame clones and is missing some. Of 37,000 or so clones detected, approximately 68% appear once; the ten largest clones hold about 15%. V is TRBV11-2 and J is TRBJ1-1; D is perhaps TRBD1 (5 bases). Sequencing used CD4+ T cells from PBMCs cultured with HCoV-OC43 spike peptides, obtained before COVID-19 vaccination. Documented subset: HCoV-OC43 spike overlapping peptide pool stimulation. The receptor comes from a human donor who received a COVID-19 vaccine. In nucleotides, the CDR3 is TGTGCCAGCAGCCCCGACGGGGGGAACACTGAAGCTTTCTTT. It translates to CASSPDGGNTEAFF.